This T cell receptor beta chain came from a study of early T cells in non-severe SARS-CoV-2 infection. Broader study findings: VDJdb matching skewed toward anti-spike CD8 responses, missing private and CD4 specificities.

This clonotype was recorded at least ten times. Its specificity is not known. Deletions cut 5 bases from V and 1 base from J, with 11 bases between. Germline V gene lookup returns CDR1 SNHLY and CDR2 FYNNEI. The CDR3 totals 14 residues. Unique molecular identifiers were affixed to single, distinct cDNA molecules. MiXCR was run by TCRdb on the 5' RACE reads, yielding one entry per CDR3 protein. Of about 32,000 distinct CDR3 sequences listed, under 4.5% are singletons. Sequencing was performed on whole blood. The source is an adult who was a healthcare worker with PCR-confirmed SARS-CoV-2 infection or an uninfected control (not recorded which). The V call is TRBV2, the J call TRBJ2-5, with a possible D match to TRBD1 (6 bases). The CDR3 is CASSSRGSQETQYF. The CDR3 DNA reads TGTGCCAGCAGTTCCAGGGGATCCCAAGAGACCCAGTACTTC. The whole variable domain, remainder taken from reference TRBV2 and TRBJ2-5, is EPEVTQTPSHQVTQMGQEVILRCVPISNHLYFYWYRQILGQKVEFLVSFYNNEISEKSEIFDDQFSVERPDGSNFTLKIRSTKLEDSAMYFCASSSRGSQETQYFGPGTRLLVL.